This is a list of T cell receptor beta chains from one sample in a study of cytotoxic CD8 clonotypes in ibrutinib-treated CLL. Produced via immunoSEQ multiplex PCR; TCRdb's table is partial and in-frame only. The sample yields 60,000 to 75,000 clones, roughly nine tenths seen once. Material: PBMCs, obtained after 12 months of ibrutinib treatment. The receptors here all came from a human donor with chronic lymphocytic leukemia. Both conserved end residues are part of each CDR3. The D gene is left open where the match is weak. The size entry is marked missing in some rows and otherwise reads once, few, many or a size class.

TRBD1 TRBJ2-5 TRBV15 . TGTGCCACCAGCAGGGACAGGGTTCAAGAGACCCAGTACTTC CATSRDRVQETQYF
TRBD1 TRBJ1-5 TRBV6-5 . TGTGCCACCGGACAGGGGCCCCATCGGCCCCAGCATTTT CATGQGPHRPQHF
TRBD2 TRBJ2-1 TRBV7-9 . TGTGCCAGCAGCCGGAATAGCGGGGCAAACAATGAGCAGTTCTTC CASSRNSGANNEQFF
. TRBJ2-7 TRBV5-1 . TGCGCCAGCAGCTCTAGTCCAGCGAGGATCTACGAGCAGTACTTC CASSSSPARIYEQYF
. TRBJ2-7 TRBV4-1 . TGCGCCAGCAGCCCCGGAGAGCAGGGCAATAAGTACGAGCAGTACTTC CASSPGEQGNKYEQYF
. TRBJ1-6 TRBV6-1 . TGTGCCAGCAGTGGAAATAAGATCAGGGATTACAATAATTCACCCCTCCACTTT CASSGNKIRDYNNSPLHF
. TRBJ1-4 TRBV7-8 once TGTGCCAGCAGCTTTAGTCGAGCGGGGGAAAAACTGTTTTTT CASSFSRAGEKLFF
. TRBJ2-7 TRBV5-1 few TGCGCCAGCAGCTTGTCGCAGTACTACGAGCAGTACTTC CASSLSQYYEQYF
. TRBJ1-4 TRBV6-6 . TGTGCCAGCAACGACGGGACACCAGCAACTAATGAAAAACTGTTTTTT CASNDGTPATNEKLFF
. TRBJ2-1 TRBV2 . TGTGCCAGCAACGTCAACCGTAATGAGCAGTTCTTC CASNVNRNEQFF
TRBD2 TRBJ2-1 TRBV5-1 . TGCGCCAGCAGACCCGAACTAGCGGGGGGCTCCTACAATGAGCAGTTCTTC CASRPELAGGSYNEQFF
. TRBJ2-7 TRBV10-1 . TGCGCCAGCAGTGAGTTGAGGGCCGAGACAGTGCAGTACTTC CASSELRAETVQYF
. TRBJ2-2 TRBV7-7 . TGTGCCAGCAGCTCAACGACAACCCGACTAGGGGAAATCGCCGGGGAGCTGTTTTTT CASSSTTTRLGEIAGELFF
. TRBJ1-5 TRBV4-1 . TGCGCCAGCAGCCAAGTTGTAGTTAGGTTCTCGTTTGGCAATCAGCCCCAGCATTTT CASSQVVVRFSFGNQPQHF
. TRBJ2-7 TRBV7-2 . TGTGCCAGCAGCTTGGGACATCCTCCCTCCCCCCAGTACTTC CASSLGHPPSPQYF
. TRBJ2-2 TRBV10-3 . TGTGCCATCAGTGAGTCACGCGGGACCGGGGAGCTGTTTTTT CAISESRGTGELFF
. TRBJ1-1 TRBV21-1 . TGTGCCAGCAGCAAAGGAAGCCCCGGGATGAACACTGAAGCTTTCTTT CASSKGSPGMNTEAFF
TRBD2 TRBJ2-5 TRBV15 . TGTGCCACCAGCAGAGATAGAGGGACTAGCGGGAGGGTTAGGGACGAGACCCAGTACTTC CATSRDRGTSGRVRDETQYF
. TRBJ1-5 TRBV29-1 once TGCAGCGTTAGACAGGAGCGCAATCAGCCCCAGCATTTT CSVRQERNQPQHF
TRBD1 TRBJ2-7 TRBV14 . TGTGCCAGCAGCCGAAAACCCGGGACAGGGGCCTACGAGCAGTACTTC CASSRKPGTGAYEQYF
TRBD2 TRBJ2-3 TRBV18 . TGTGCCAGCTCACCCGCGACTAGCGGGAGCGGCACAGATACGCAGTATTTT CASSPATSGSGTDTQYF
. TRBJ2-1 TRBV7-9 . TGTGCCAGCAGCTTAGAGACGAGATCCCTATTGAATGAGCAGTTCTTC CASSLETRSLLNEQFF
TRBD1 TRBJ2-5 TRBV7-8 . TGTGCCAGCAGCAACCAGGGGGCGGAGACCCAGTACTTC CASSNQGAETQYF
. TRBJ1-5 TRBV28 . TGTGCCAGCAGTAAACGGTGGGACCAGATTAGCAATCAGCCCCAGCATTTT CASSKRWDQISNQPQHF
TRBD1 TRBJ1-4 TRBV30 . TGTGCCTGGAGACAGGGGATTTGGGAAAAACTGTTTTTT CAWRQGIWEKLFF
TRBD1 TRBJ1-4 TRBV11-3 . TGTGCCAGCACGCCGGGACAGCCTAATGAAAAACTGTTTTTT CASTPGQPNEKLFF
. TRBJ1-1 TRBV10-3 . TGTGCCATCAGATTTACGGGGAACACTGAAGCTTTCTTT CAIRFTGNTEAFF
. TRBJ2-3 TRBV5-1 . TGCGCCAGCAGCTTGGCTAGTGGGGCTGGTGGCACAGATACGCAGTATTTT CASSLASGAGGTDTQYF
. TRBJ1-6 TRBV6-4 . TGTGCCAGCAGTGAACAGGCCAATTCACCCCTCCACTTT CASSEQANSPLHF
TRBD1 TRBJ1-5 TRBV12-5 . TGTGCTAGTGCCCCGACAGGGGGCGCTTACGGTCAGCCCCAGCATTTT CASAPTGGAYGQPQHF
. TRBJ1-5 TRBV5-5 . TGTGCCAGCAGCTCCAGGGTAGGCAATCAGCCCCAGCATTTT CASSSRVGNQPQHF
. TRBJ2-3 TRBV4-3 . TGCGCCAGCAGCCAAGTGGCTAGCGTTTTGACAGATACGCAGTATTTT CASSQVASVLTDTQYF
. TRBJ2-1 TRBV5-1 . TGCGCCAGCAGGTCGGAACACTACAATGAGCAGTTCTTC CASRSEHYNEQFF